This TCR beta chain was captured in a study of shared clonotypes between healthy human individuals. Study-level results: What rarefaction showed was incomplete sorted-subset sequencing despite large depth.

The CDR3 sequence is 12 residues long. Germline values: CDR1 MDHEN, CDR2 SYDVKM. The V and J ends lost 5 bases and 5 bases respectively, with 9 bases between them. Clones were sequenced by immunoSEQ multiplex PCR, and TCRdb holds only the in-frame ones, with some missing. The sample holds 2 million to 2.5 million clones, about 92% seen once. Turning to this clone: Its antigen remains unknown. Other DNA sequences in this sample translate to the same CDR3.

CD45RO-negative CD8 cells positively selected for CCR7 made up the naive population, which excluded terminally differentiated effector memory CD45RA+ cells. This sequence originates from a man between 18 and 29 years old in good health. Some clones in this sample may be carry-over from other donors' samples. The material sequenced was naive CD8+ T cells from PBMCs. The V call is TRBV28, the J call TRBJ1-1; D may be TRBD1 (6 bases). The CDR3 DNA reads as TGTGCCAGCAGTCAAGGGGGTACTGAAGCTTTCTTT. Translated, it gives CASSQGGTEAFF.